Below are 2 T cell receptor beta chains sequenced from a single sample in a study of T cell responses to AZD1222 COVID-19 vaccine. Generated by immunoSEQ multiplex PCR, the TCRdb table keeps only in-frame clones and is missing some. The sample gives 85,000 to 110,000 clones, 88% of which show up once; approximately 20% is in the top ten. The input for sequencing was peripheral blood, taken on day 0 of AZD1222 vaccination. These receptor sequences come from an adult in good health.

V usage is TRBV24-1 and J usage is TRBJ1-4, with 8 bases aligning to TRBD1. The V segment lost 3 bases and the J segment 0 bases; nucleotides outside the gene matches: 8. This CDR3 is built from 18 residues. Germline CDR1 and CDR2: KGHDR and SFDVKD. CDR3 DNA: TGTGCCACCAGTGATAGTGGGACAGGTGAAGCAACTAATGAAAAACTGTTTTTT. It is translated as CATSDSGTGEATNEKLFF.

V gene TRBV1 combines with J gene TRBJ2-7; TRBD2 is the table's D call, not checked against the DNA. TRBV1 is tagged as a pseudogene. The CDR3 loop spans 17 amino acids. The CDR3 is CTSSSIPPGLAAWEQYF. CDR3 nucleotides: TGCACCAGCAGCTCGATTCCACCGGGACTAGCGGCGTGGGAGCAGTACTTC.